This TCR beta chain was retrieved from a study of T-cell memory formation after mild COVID-19. Background on the study: TCR clusters were mostly donor specific. Regarding the study as a whole: Among CD4+ contracting clones, most were CM and EM, and CD8+ ones EMRA. SARS-CoV-2 specificity of second-wave clones peaking day 37 was unconfirmed.

TCR alpha and TCR beta cDNA libraries with sample barcodes and UMIs came from 5'RACE using constant-segment primers. TCRdb reprocessed the 5' RACE reads via MiXCR and lists one record per CDR3 protein. The table lists approximately 350,000 distinct CDR3 sequences, around 27% of them singletons. Remarks on this clonotype: Its antigen is unknown.

Trimming left V 5 bases short and J 6 bases short, with 12 bases between. There are 13 residues in the CDR3. The germline V gene has CDR1 KGHDR and CDR2 SFDVKD. The genes are TRBV24-1 and TRBJ1-1; possible D gene TRBD1, 5 bases. This TCR derives from an adult woman who had mild COVID-19 (a few samples of this study predate the infection). Cell type and time point are not known. The sample taken for sequencing was PBMCs or a T cell subset sorted from them (not recorded which). CDR3 loop: CATSAGGGSEAFF. The CDR3 coding sequence is TGTGCCACCAGTGCCGGGGGAGGGTCTGAAGCTTTCTTT.